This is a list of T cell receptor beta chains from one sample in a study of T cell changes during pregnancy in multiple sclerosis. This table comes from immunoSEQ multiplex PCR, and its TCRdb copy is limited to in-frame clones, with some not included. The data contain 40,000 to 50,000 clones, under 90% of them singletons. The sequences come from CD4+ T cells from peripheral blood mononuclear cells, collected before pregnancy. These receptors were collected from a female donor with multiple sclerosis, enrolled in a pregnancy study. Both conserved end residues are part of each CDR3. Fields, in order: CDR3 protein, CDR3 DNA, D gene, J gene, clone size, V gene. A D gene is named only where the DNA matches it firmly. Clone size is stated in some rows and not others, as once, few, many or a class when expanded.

CDR3: CASRDLAGTDSYEQYF
DNA: TGTGCCAGTAGGGATTTAGCGGGGACGGACTCCTACGAGCAGTACTTC
D: TRBD2
J: TRBJ2-7
size: NA
V: TRBV19

CDR3: CASGYSGGRGAQYF
DNA: TGTGCTAGTGGTTACTCAGGGGGCCGAGGGGCGCAGTATTTT
D: TRBD1
J: TRBJ2-3
size: NA
V: TRBV12-5

CDR3: CASSYSRTGGQPQHF
DNA: TGTGCCAGCAGTTACTCCAGGACAGGGGGTCAGCCCCAGCATTTT
D: TRBD1
J: TRBJ1-5
size: NA
V: TRBV6-5

CDR3: CASSHPPGSLNGEQYF
DNA: TGTGCCAGCAGCCATCCCCCGGGATCTTTAAATGGAGAGCAGTACTTC
D: NA
J: TRBJ2-7
size: NA
V: TRBV4-2

CDR3: CASSSGLAGGGQETQYF
DNA: TGTGCCAGCAGCTCGGGACTAGCGGGAGGAGGGCAAGAGACCCAGTACTTC
D: TRBD2
J: TRBJ2-5
size: once
V: TRBV13

CDR3: CATSRATYLFSNQPQHF
DNA: TGTGCCACCAGCAGAGCGACATACCTGTTTAGCAATCAGCCCCAGCATTTT
D: NA
J: TRBJ1-5
size: once
V: TRBV15

CDR3: CASSSISSGNTIYF
DNA: TGTGCCAGCAGTTCAATCAGCTCTGGAAACACCATATATTTT
D: NA
J: TRBJ1-3
size: NA
V: TRBV27

CDR3: CASSPNGQNVDYTF
DNA: TGTGCCAGCTCACCTAACGGACAGAACGTGGACTACACCTTC
D: NA
J: TRBJ1-2
size: NA
V: TRBV18

CDR3: CASRPSGRGYNEQFF
DNA: TGTGCCAGCAGACCTAGCGGGAGGGGATACAATGAGCAGTTCTTC
D: TRBD2
J: TRBJ2-1
size: NA
V: TRBV14

CDR3: CSASGYNEQFF
DNA: TGCAGTGCATCGGGGTACAATGAGCAGTTCTTC
D: NA
J: TRBJ2-1
size: once
V: TRBV20-1

CDR3: CASSYSREGPYEQYF
DNA: TGTGCCAGCAGTTACTCCCGGGAGGGGCCCTACGAGCAGTACTTC
D: TRBD2
J: TRBJ2-7
size: NA
V: TRBV6-5

CDR3: CASSHSVEVAKNIQYF
DNA: TGTGCCAGCAGCCATTCGGTGGAGGTAGCCAAAAACATTCAGTACTTC
D: NA
J: TRBJ2-4
size: NA
V: TRBV14

CDR3: CASSLPTSGSPGELFF
DNA: TGTGCCAGCAGCCTCCCGACTAGCGGGAGTCCCGGGGAGCTGTTTTTT
D: TRBD2
J: TRBJ2-2
size: NA
V: TRBV7-6

CDR3: CASSSGDSLNNSPLHF
DNA: TGCGCCAGCAGCTCCGGGGACAGCTTGAATAATTCACCCCTCCACTTT
D: TRBD1
J: TRBJ1-6
size: few
V: TRBV5-1

CDR3: CSGGGRDYEKLFF
DNA: TGCAGCGGGGGGGGGAGAGATTATGAAAAACTGTTTTTT
D: NA
J: TRBJ1-4
size: NA
V: TRBV29-1

CDR3: CASSSTAGTADMNTEAFF
DNA: TGTGCCAGCAGCTCAACCGCCGGGACAGCAGACATGAACACTGAAGCTTTCTTT
D: TRBD1
J: TRBJ1-1
size: NA
V: TRBV7-2

CDR3: CASSYSTGSTEAFF
DNA: TGTGCCAGCAGTTACTCGACCGGGAGCACTGAAGCTTTCTTT
D: NA
J: TRBJ1-1
size: NA
V: TRBV6-5

CDR3: CASTSGIRETQYF
DNA: TGTGCCAGTACATCAGGGATCCGAGAGACCCAGTACTTC
D: NA
J: TRBJ2-5
size: NA
V: TRBV7-9

CDR3: CASSQGLLYNEQFF
DNA: TGTGCCAGCAGCCAGGGACTACTCTACAATGAGCAGTTCTTC
D: TRBD2
J: TRBJ2-1
size: NA
V: TRBV7-9

CDR3: CASSSPQARYNSPLHF
DNA: TGTGCCAGCAGTTCCCCACAGGCCCGATATAATTCACCCCTCCACTTT
D: NA
J: TRBJ1-6
size: NA
V: TRBV28

CDR3: CASSSPEENTEAFF
DNA: TGTGCCAGCAGTTCACCTGAGGAGAACACTGAAGCTTTCTTT
D: NA
J: TRBJ1-1
size: NA
V: TRBV6-1

CDR3: CASSHTGTGPWGGYTF
DNA: TGTGCCAGCAGCCACACCGGGACAGGCCCGTGGGGTGGCTACACCTTC
D: TRBD1
J: TRBJ1-2
size: NA
V: TRBV7-7

CDR3: CASSYYRDSNYGYTF
DNA: TGTGCCAGCAGTTATTACAGGGATTCTAACTATGGCTACACCTTC
D: NA
J: TRBJ1-2
size: few
V: TRBV6-5

CDR3: CASSWAGGIGNEKLFF
DNA: TGTGCCAGCAGTTGGGCAGGTGGCATTGGTAATGAAAAACTGTTTTTT
D: NA
J: TRBJ1-4
size: NA
V: TRBV28

CDR3: CASSLAIGTGKEGGYTF
DNA: TGCGCCAGCAGCTTGGCGATCGGGACAGGAAAAGAGGGTGGCTACACCTTC
D: TRBD1
J: TRBJ1-2
size: NA
V: TRBV5-1

CDR3: CASSFLLRQGTNTGELFF
DNA: TGTGCCAGCAGTTTCCTCCTCCGACAGGGAACGAACACCGGGGAGCTGTTTTTT
D: TRBD1
J: TRBJ2-2
size: NA
V: TRBV27

CDR3: CASRLSGTDTQYF
DNA: TGCGCCAGCAGACTATCGGGCACAGATACGCAGTATTTT
D: NA
J: TRBJ2-3
size: NA
V: TRBV5-1

CDR3: CASSPQEGGNTEAFF
DNA: TGTGCCAGCTCACCCCAGGAGGGAGGGAACACTGAAGCTTTCTTT
D: NA
J: TRBJ1-1
size: NA
V: TRBV18

CDR3: CASTGGPGQETQYF
DNA: TGTGCCAGCACCGGGGGGCCCGGCCAAGAGACCCAGTACTTC
D: NA
J: TRBJ2-5
size: once
V: TRBV2

CDR3: CASSVSIAGAGTGELFF
DNA: TGTGCCAGCAGCGTTTCCATAGCGGGGGCGGGGACCGGGGAGCTGTTTTTT
D: TRBD2
J: TRBJ2-2
size: NA
V: TRBV9